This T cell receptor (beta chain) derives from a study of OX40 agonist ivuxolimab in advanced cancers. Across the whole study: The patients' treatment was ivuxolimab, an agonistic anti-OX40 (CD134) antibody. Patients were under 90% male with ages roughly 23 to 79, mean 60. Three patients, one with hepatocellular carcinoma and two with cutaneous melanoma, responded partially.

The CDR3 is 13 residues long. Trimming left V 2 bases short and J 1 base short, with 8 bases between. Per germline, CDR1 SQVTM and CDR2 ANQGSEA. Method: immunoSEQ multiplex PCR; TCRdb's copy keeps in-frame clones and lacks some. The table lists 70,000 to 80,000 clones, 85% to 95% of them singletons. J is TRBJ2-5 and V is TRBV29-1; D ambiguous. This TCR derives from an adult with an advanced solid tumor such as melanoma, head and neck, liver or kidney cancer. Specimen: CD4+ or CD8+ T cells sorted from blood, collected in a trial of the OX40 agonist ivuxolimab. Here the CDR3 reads CSVEKGPQETQYF. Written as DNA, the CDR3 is TGCAGCGTTGAAAAAGGCCCCCAAGAGACCCAGTACTTC.